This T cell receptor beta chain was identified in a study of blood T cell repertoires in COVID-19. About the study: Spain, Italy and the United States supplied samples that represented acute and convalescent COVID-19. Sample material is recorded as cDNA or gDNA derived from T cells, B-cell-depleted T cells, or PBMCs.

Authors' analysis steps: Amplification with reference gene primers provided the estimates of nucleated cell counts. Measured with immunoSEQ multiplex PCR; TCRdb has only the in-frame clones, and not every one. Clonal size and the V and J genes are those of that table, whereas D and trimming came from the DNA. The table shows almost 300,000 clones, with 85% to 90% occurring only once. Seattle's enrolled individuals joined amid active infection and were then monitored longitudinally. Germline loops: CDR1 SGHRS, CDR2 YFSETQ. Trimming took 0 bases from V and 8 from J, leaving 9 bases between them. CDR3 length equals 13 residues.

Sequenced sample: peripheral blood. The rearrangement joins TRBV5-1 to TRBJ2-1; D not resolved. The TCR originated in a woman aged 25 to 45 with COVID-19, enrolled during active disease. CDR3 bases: TGCGCCAGCAGCTTGGCCCCCGGTGATGAGCAGTTCTTC. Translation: CASSLAPGDEQFF.